These 16 T cell receptor beta chains were sequenced from one sample in a study of cytomegalovirus exposure and HLA in healthy donors. In the PCR, 60 Vbeta and 13 Jbeta primers were used. Measured with immunoSEQ multiplex PCR; TCRdb has only the in-frame clones, and not every one. The table lists some 270,000 clones, 80% of them singletons. The sample consisted of PBMCs. Receptors originate from a girl aged 2-15 years in good health and CMV-seronegative.

V gene TRBV5-5 combines with J gene TRBJ1-3; D is ambiguous. Germline V CDR1 and CDR2: SGHKS, YYEKEE (reference sequence). This CDR3 is 14 amino acids long. V lost 6 bases, J lost 8 bases, and 18 bases lay in between. The CDR3 here is CASNYLDVGHTIYF. The CDR3 DNA follows: TGTGCCAGCAACTATTTAGACGTCGGCCACACCATATATTTT.

The chain combines TRBV6-1 with TRBJ2-5, with 7 bases lining up with TRBD1. The germline V gene has CDR1 MNHNS and CDR2 SASEGT. Trimming removed 3 bases from V and 5 bases from J; junction bases left unmatched: 9. This CDR3 spans 15 amino acids. CDR3 coding DNA: TGTGCCAGCAGTGATACCAGGGGGTGGCGGGAGACCCAGTACTTC. Translating it yields CASSDTRGWRETQYF.

The V call is TRBV2, the J call TRBJ1-2, with 9 bases identical to TRBD1. Germline values: CDR1 SNHLY, CDR2 FYNNEI. The V segment lost 6 bases and the J segment 6 bases; nucleotides outside the gene matches: 14. The CDR3 is made up of 16 amino acids. The CDR3 loop is CASRHTRGTGKDGYTF. The CDR3 DNA follows: TGTGCCAGCAGACATACAAGGGGGACAGGGAAAGATGGCTACACCTTC.

There are a few counts of this clone. The chain couples TRBV4-1 to TRBJ2-4; 8 bases match TRBD1. The CDR3 has 17 amino acids. Germline V gives CDR1 MGHRA, CDR2 YSYEKL. With V trimmed by 0 bases and J by 7 bases, 11 bases remained unmatched. The DNA of the CDR3 is TGCGCCAGCAGCCAAGACCCCCAGGGGGCAGCGTGGAACATTCAGTACTTC. Translated: CASSQDPQGAAWNIQYF.

The V call is TRBV2, the J call TRBJ2-1; D ambiguous. The germline gives CDR1 SNHLY, CDR2 FYNNEI. The germline V and J ends were trimmed by 3 bases and 10 bases, with 7 bases remaining between them. The CDR3 is made up of 11 amino acids. The CDR3 nucleotides read TGTGCCAGCAGTGACGGCAGGGAGCAGTTCTTC. This sequence encodes CASSDGREQFF. The complete variable domain, with remaining parts taken from reference TRBV2 and TRBJ2-1, reads EPEVTQTPSHQVTQMGQEVILRCVPISNHLYFYWYRQILGQKVEFLVSFYNNEISEKSEIFDDQFSVERPDGSNFTLKIRSTKLEDSAMYFCASSDGREQFFGPGTRLTVL.

The rearrangement links TRBV5-4 to TRBJ2-1; D call uncertain. Per germline, CDR1 SGHNT and CDR2 YYREEE (reference sequence). The V end lost 0 bases, the J end lost 8 bases, and 9 bases lay between the germline ends. This CDR3 contains 13 residues. This CDR3 reads CASSLALTHEQFF. The CDR3 DNA follows: TGTGCCAGCAGCTTGGCCCTAACCCATGAGCAGTTCTTC.

The CDR3, as DNA: TGCAGCGTTGTCGGGCAGGGTTACTATGGCTACACCTTC. Translating it yields CSVVGQGYYGYTF. The rearrangement uses TRBV29-1 and TRBJ1-2; the D gene is possibly TRBD1 (5 bases). The CDR3 is 13 residues long. Germline V gene lookup returns CDR1 SQVTM and CDR2 ANQGSEA. Trimming pared 4 bases from V and 3 bases from J, leaving 12 bases between.

The V gene is TRBV4-2, the J gene TRBJ2-7; 7 bases map to TRBD1. CDR3 length: 14 amino acids. V was pared by 3 bases and J by 2 bases, with 4 bases of the junction left unmatched. Germline V gives CDR1 LGHNA, CDR2 YNFKEQ. The CDR3 here is CASSHYTGAYEQYF. The CDR3 bases are TGTGCCAGCAGCCATTATACAGGGGCCTACGAGCAGTACTTC.

The J gene is TRBJ1-2, the V gene TRBV5-4; no firm D call. V dropped 6 bases and J dropped 0 bases, with 9 bases sitting between them. Germline V CDR1 and CDR2: SGHNT, YYREEE (reference sequence). This CDR3 comprises 13 residues. CDR3 sequence (DNA): TGTGCCAGCACGAGTACAGCTAACTATGGCTACACCTTC. It yields the protein CASTSTANYGYTF.

The chain is built from TRBV5-5 and TRBJ2-1; weak D call: TRBD2 (5 bases). Germline V gene lookup returns CDR1 SGHKS and CDR2 YYEKEE (reference sequence). The CDR3 loop spans 13 amino acids. V lost 4 bases to trimming and J lost 7 bases, with 12 bases between them. This CDR3 reads CASSEDLVNEQFF. The CDR3 bases are TGTGCCAGCAGCGAGGACTTAGTTAATGAGCAGTTCTTC.

V is TRBV4-1 and J is TRBJ1-1; perhaps TRBD1 as D (6 bases). This CDR3 has 15 residues. Germline-derived CDR1 and CDR2 are MGHRA and YSYEKL. The germline V and J ends were trimmed by 4 bases and 4 bases, with 16 bases remaining between them. This CDR3 is CASSLFGGQGTEAFF. The DNA of the CDR3 is TGCGCCAGCAGCCTCTTCGGGGGGCAGGGCACTGAAGCTTTCTTT.

The chain combines TRBV5-8 with TRBJ2-3; a possible D gene is TRBD1 (6 bases). Trimming took 5 bases from V and 3 from J, leaving 19 bases between them. This CDR3 spans 16 amino acids. The V gene's germline CDR1 is SGHTS and CDR2 YDEGEE. CDR3 in amino acids: CASSVEFRGITDTQYF. CDR3 sequence (DNA): TGTGCCAGCAGTGTGGAATTCAGGGGAATTACAGATACGCAGTATTTT.

This clone has just a few counts. J is TRBJ1-5 and V is TRBV28; tentatively, D is TRBD1 (5 bases). Between the trimmed V and J ends, which lost 3 bases and 5 bases, there was a span of 14 bases. CDR3 size: 15 residues. Germline V lookup: CDR1 MDHEN, CDR2 SYDVKM. The CDR3 here is CASSLAAGTYQPQHF. The CDR3 nucleotides are TGTGCCAGCAGTTTGGCGGCAGGGACTTATCAGCCCCAGCATTTT.

The rearrangement joins TRBV29-1 to TRBJ2-1; D might be TRBD1 (5 bases). V dropped 1 base and J dropped 4 bases, with 8 bases sitting between them. The CDR3 is made up of 13 amino acids. CDR1 is SQVTM, CDR2 ANQGSEA, per germline. The CDR3 coding sequence is TGCAGCGTTGAAGTGAAGGGGTACAATGAGCAGTTCTTC. The encoded protein is CSVEVKGYNEQFF.

The rearrangement uses TRBV6-1 and TRBJ1-1; D is undetermined. The CDR3 loop spans 14 amino acids. Germline V gene lookup returns CDR1 MNHNS and CDR2 SASEGT. The V and J ends lost 6 bases and 3 bases respectively, with 14 bases between them. In nucleotides, the CDR3 is TGTGCCAGCAGGGTGCTTAGGGAGGACACTGAAGCTTTCTTT. Translated: CASRVLREDTEAFF.

Concerning this clone: The identical CDR3 is also encoded by other nucleotide sequences in the sample. The rearrangement uses TRBV5-1 and TRBJ1-5, with D possibly TRBD1 on 6 matching bases. CDR1 is SGHRS, CDR2 YFSETQ, per germline. CDR3 length equals 16 residues. Trimming took 0 bases from V and 2 from J, leaving 12 bases between them. The CDR3 protein is CASSLGPRGRNQPQHF. The CDR3 DNA is TGCGCCAGCAGCTTGGGGCCCAGGGGTCGCAATCAGCCCCAGCATTTT.